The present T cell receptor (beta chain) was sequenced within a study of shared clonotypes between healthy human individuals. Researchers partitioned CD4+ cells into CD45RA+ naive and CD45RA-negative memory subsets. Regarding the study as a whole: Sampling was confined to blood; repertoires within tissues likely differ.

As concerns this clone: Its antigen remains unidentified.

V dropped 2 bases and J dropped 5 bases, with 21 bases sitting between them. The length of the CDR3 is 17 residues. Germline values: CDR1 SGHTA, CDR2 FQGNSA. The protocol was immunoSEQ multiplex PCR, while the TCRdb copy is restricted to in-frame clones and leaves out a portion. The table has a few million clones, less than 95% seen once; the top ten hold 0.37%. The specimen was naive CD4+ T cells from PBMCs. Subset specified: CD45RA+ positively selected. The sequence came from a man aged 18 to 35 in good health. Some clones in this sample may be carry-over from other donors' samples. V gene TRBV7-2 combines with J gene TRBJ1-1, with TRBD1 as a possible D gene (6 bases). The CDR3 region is CASSLQRPAGGGTEAFF. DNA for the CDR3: TGTGCCAGCAGCTTACAAAGACCCGCCGGGGGCGGGACTGAAGCTTTCTTT.